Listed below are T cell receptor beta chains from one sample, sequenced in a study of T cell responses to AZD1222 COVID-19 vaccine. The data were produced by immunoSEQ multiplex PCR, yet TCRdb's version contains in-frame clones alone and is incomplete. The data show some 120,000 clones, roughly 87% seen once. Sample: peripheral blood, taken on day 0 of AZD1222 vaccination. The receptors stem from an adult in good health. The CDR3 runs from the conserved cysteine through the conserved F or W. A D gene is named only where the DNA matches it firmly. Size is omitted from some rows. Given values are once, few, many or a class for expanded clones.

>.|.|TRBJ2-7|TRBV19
CASSNQRPPYEQYF
TGTGCCAGTAGTAACCAGAGACCTCCATACGAGCAGTACTTC
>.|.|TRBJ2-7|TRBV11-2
CASSFAFYEQYF
TGTGCCAGCAGCTTCGCCTTCTACGAGCAGTACTTC
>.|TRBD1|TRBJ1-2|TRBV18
CASSRDSSWGGYTF
TGTGCCAGCTCACGGGACAGCTCCTGGGGTGGCTACACCTTC
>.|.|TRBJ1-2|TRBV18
CASSPPTGYGYTF
TGTGCCAGCTCACCACCGACAGGCTATGGCTACACCTTC
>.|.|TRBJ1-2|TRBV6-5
CASSYSFPGGYGYTF
TGTGCCAGCAGTTACTCGTTCCCGGGCGGCTATGGCTACACCTTC
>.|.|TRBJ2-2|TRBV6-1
CASSEGIGYTGELFF
TGTGCCAGCAGTGAAGGAATCGGCTACACCGGGGAGCTGTTTTTT
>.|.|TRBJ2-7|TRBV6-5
CASSYSVSGYEQYF
TGTGCCAGCAGTTACTCGGTCAGTGGGTACGAGCAGTACTTC
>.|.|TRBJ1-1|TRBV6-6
CASRELHATINTEAFF
TGTGCCAGCAGAGAACTACACGCTACCATAAACACTGAAGCTTTCTTT
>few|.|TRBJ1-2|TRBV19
CASSILGAANYGYTF
TGTGCCAGTAGTATTCTTGGGGCAGCAAACTATGGCTACACCTTC
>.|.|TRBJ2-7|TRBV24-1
CATSTGTSYEQYF
TGTGCCACCAGTACCGGCACCTCCTACGAGCAGTACTTC
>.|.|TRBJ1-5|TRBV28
CAVGRQNQPQHF
TGTGCCGTGGGACGGCAGAATCAGCCCCAGCATTTT
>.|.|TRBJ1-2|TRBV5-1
CASSSTVEDGYTF
TGCGCCAGCAGCTCGACGGTTGAAGATGGCTACACCTTC
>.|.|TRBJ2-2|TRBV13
CASSFDEGPTGELFF
TGTGCCAGCAGCTTTGATGAGGGGCCCACCGGGGAGCTGTTTTTT
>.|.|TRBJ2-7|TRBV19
CASSIGSRSAPYEQYF
TGTGCCAGTAGTATAGGGTCCCGATCAGCCCCCTACGAGCAGTACTTC
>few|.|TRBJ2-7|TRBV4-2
CASSQDGHSSYEQYF
TGTGCCAGCAGCCAAGATGGACACAGCTCCTACGAGCAGTACTTC
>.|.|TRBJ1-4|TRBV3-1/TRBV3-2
CASSQAQKLFF
TGTGCCAGCAGCCAAGCTCAGAAACTGTTTTTT
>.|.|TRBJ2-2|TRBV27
CASTAHKNTGELFF
TGTGCCAGCACCGCCCATAAGAACACCGGGGAGCTGTTTTTT
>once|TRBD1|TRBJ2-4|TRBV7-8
CASSPTGVGAKNIQYF
TGTGCCAGCAGCCCAACAGGGGTTGGGGCCAAAAACATTCAGTACTTC
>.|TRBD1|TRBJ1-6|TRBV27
CASSFLSPGQNNSPLHF
TGTGCCAGCAGTTTCCTTTCACCGGGACAGAATAATTCACCCCTCCACTTT
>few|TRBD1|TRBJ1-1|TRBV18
CASSPIQGALDTEAFF
TGTGCCAGCTCACCTATCCAGGGGGCGTTAGATACTGAAGCTTTCTTT
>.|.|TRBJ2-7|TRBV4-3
CASSQDLAYEQYF
TGCGCCAGCAGCCAAGATTTGGCCTACGAGCAGTACTTC
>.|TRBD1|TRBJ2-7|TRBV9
CASSRRQGSYEQYF
TGTGCCAGCAGCAGACGACAGGGAAGCTACGAGCAGTACTTC
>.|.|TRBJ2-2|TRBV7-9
CASSPRFGENTGELFF
TGTGCCAGCAGCCCCCGGTTTGGGGAGAACACCGGGGAGCTGTTTTTT
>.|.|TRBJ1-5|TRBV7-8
CASSLAWQGSHQPQHF
TGTGCCAGCAGCTTAGCGTGGCAGGGGAGTCATCAGCCCCAGCATTTT
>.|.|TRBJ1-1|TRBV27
CASSRPGQTEAFF
TGTGCCAGCAGTCGGCCGGGGCAGACTGAAGCTTTCTTT
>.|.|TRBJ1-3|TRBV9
CASSVDLGDSGNTIYF
TGTGCCAGCAGCGTAGATCTCGGGGACTCTGGAAACACCATATATTTT
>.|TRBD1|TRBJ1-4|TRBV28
CASRPQGASSEKLFF
TGTGCCAGCAGACCACAGGGGGCCTCGAGCGAAAAACTGTTTTTT
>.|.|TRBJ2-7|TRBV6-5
CASSYSGGGLTYEQYF
TGTGCCAGCAGTTACTCAGGAGGGGGCTTAACCTACGAGCAGTACTTC
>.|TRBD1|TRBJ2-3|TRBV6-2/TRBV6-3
CASSTTTGTDTQYF
TGTGCCAGCAGCACAACGACAGGGACAGATACGCAGTATTTT
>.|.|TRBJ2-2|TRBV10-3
CAISPDSIGELFF
TGTGCCATCAGTCCCGACAGTATCGGGGAGCTGTTTTTT
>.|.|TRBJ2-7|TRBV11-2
CASSFGIEQYF
TGTGCCAGCAGCTTCGGGATAGAGCAGTACTTC
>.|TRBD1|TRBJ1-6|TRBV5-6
CASKLGQGVSPLHF
TGTGCCAGCAAGCTGGGACAGGGGGTTTCACCCCTCCACTTT
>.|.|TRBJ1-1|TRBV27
CASSLRGRGEAFF
TGTGCCAGCAGTTTGAGGGGGAGGGGTGAAGCTTTCTTT
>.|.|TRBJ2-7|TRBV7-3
CASSPTRSGEQYF
TGTGCCAGCAGCCCAACTAGATCGGGGGAGCAGTACTTC
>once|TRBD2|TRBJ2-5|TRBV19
CAASPSGGGSETQYF
TGTGCCGCTAGTCCCTCCGGCGGGGGGTCGGAGACCCAGTACTTC
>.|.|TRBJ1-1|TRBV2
CATGSELTEAFF
TGTGCCACCGGGTCCGAACTAACTGAAGCTTTCTTT
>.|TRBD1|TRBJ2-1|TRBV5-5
CASSEDRGDEQFF
TGTGCCAGCAGCGAGGACAGGGGTGATGAGCAGTTCTTC
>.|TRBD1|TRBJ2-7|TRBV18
CASSPVGRGLDEQYF
TGTGCCAGCTCACCTGTGGGCAGGGGGCTTGACGAGCAGTACTTC
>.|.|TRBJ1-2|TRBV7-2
CASSPGVGDYGYTF
TGTGCCAGCAGCCCGGGGGTTGGGGACTATGGCTACACCTTC
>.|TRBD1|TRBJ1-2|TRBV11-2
CASSPRGTANYGYTF
TGTGCCAGCAGTCCCAGGGGGACAGCTAACTATGGCTACACCTTC
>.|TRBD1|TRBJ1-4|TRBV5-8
CASSAPGQGSEKLFF
TGTGCCAGCAGCGCTCCGGGACAGGGGAGTGAAAAACTGTTTTTT
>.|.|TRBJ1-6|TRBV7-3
CASSLSGTSHSPLHF
TGTGCCAGCAGTTTATCCGGGACATCCCATTCACCCCTCCACTTT
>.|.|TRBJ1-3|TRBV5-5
CASSLAMAGTTVGNTIYF
TGTGCCAGCAGCTTGGCGATGGCCGGGACAACAGTAGGAAACACCATATATTTT
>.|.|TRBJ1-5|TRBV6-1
CASSDSAGNQPQHF
TGTGCCAGCAGTGATTCGGCAGGCAATCAGCCCCAGCATTTT
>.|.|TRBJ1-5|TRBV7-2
CASSLALGQLDQPQHF
TGTGCCAGCAGCTTAGCATTGGGGCAGCTCGATCAGCCCCAGCATTTT
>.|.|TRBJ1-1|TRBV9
CASSGSGPEAFF
TGTGCCAGCAGCGGATCAGGACCTGAAGCTTTCTTT
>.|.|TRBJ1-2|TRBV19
CASARDPRYGYTF
TGTGCCAGTGCGAGGGACCCACGCTATGGCTACACCTTC
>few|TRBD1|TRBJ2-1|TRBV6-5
CASSPRQGREQFF
TGTGCCAGCAGTCCTCGACAGGGCAGGGAGCAGTTCTTC
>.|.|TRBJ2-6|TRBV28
CASSLEAFSGANVLTF
TGTGCCAGCAGTTTAGAGGCGTTCTCTGGGGCCAACGTCCTGACTTTC
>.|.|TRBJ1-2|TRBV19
CASSPNTYGYTF
TGTGCCAGTAGTCCTAACACCTATGGCTACACCTTC
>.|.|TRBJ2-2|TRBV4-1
CASSFLPGQDTGELFF
TGCGCCAGCAGCTTCCTACCGGGACAAGACACCGGGGAGCTGTTTTTT
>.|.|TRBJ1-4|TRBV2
CASSALDTGTNEKLFF
TGTGCCAGCAGTGCTCTAGATACAGGGACTAATGAAAAACTGTTTTTT
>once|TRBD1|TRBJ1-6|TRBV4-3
CASSQGDSDNSPLHF
TGCGCCAGCAGCCAGGGGGACAGTGATAATTCACCCCTCCACTTT
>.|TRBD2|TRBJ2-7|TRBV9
CASSSAGSGDYEQYF
TGTGCCAGCAGCTCTGCCGGGAGCGGGGACTACGAGCAGTACTTC
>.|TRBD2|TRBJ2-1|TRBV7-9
CASSRAGGDEQFF
TGTGCCAGCAGCCGGGCGGGAGGGGATGAGCAGTTCTTC
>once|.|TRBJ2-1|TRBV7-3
CASSPRQSSVSNEQFF
TGTGCCAGCAGCCCGCGACAGTCTAGCGTTTCGAATGAGCAGTTCTTC
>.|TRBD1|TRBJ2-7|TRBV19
CASSRGGATYEQYF
TGTGCCAGTAGCCGAGGGGGCGCAACCTACGAGCAGTACTTC
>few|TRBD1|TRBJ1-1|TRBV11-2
CASSSPWTGESEAFF
TGTGCCAGCAGCTCCCCCTGGACAGGGGAAAGTGAAGCTTTCTTT